By share of the sample, the clone carrying this T cell receptor (beta chain) is medium-sized. Tregs were sorted as CD4+CD25+CD127-/low cells. TCRdb processed the multiplex PCR reads anew with MiXCR; each CDR3 protein has one entry. The table includes about 1,100 distinct CDR3 sequences, 0.7% to 0.95% detected once. The specimen sequenced was Tregs sorted from blood. The sequence came from a female donor with breast cancer.

The CDR3 DNA reads TGTGCCAGCAGTCCAGGGCCCAGCGCCGGACGAGCTAACTATGGCTACACCTTC. It specifies CASSPGPSAGRANYGYTF. The chain is built from TRBV12-3 or TRBV12-4 and TRBJ1-2, with D tentatively TRBD1 (5 bases). The CDR3 sequence is 18 residues long. Trimming took off 5 bases at V and 0 bases at J, with 22 bases between the two ends.